This T cell receptor beta chain derives from a study of T cell repertoires in aging, cancer and after chemotherapy. This clonotype is medium-sized within its sample. V lost 3 bases and J 6 bases, leaving 9 bases between the germline ends. The CDR3 runs to 13 residues. CDR1 and CDR2 from the germline V gene are LNHDA and SQIVND (reference sequence). Amplification of TCR beta used genomic DNA extracted from peripheral blood. Multiplex touch-down PCR with TRB-A/B primers amplified rearranged V-D-J TRB sequences. In TCRdb, the multiplex PCR reads were re-called with MiXCR into one record per CDR3 protein. The table lists 1,500 to 2,000 distinct CDR3 sequences, around 20% of them singletons.

The clonotype comes from a human donor with a blood cancer. The chain has TRBV19 and TRBJ1-5; D not certain. Sequencing was performed on blood. The CDR3 reads CASSMSVSQPQHF. Here the CDR3 DNA reads TGTGCCAGTAGTATGTCTGTTTCTCAGCCCCAGCATTTT.